The subject of this entry is one TCR beta chain. This clonotype was seen many times. Its antigen remains unidentified. There are no base qualities to consult, and no much larger clone falls within one base. This sample is drawn from a study of T-cell reconstitution after alpha-beta-depleted transplantation in children (TCRdb year 2016). About the investigation overall: The study quantitatively tracked T-cell immune reconstitution after TCRalphabeta/CD19-depleted allogeneic hematopoietic cell transplantation in children using TCR repertoire profiling.

Germline trimming amounts to 2 bases on V and 5 bases on J, with 10 as the count of junction bases outside the gene matches. In the germline V gene, CDR1 corresponds to ENHRY and CDR2 to SYGVKD. From the cysteine through the phenylalanine, the CDR3 covers 17 amino acids. Only the CDR3 DNA stays, 51 bases, in frame from base 1. Library prep was done by PCR. For sequencing, an Illumina HiSeq 2500 was employed. TCR libraries were prepared with molecular barcoding, using unique molecular identifiers to normalize TCRbeta repertoire quantification. Clones were called with MiXCR by TCRdb after fastp trimmed the public reads at Q25, and only in-frame beta chains were retained. Under each unique CDR3 protein, matching rows form one entry showing the most common genes and DNA. The sample has 200,000 to 300,000 distinct CDR3 sequences on record, approximately 12% of them singletons. The top ten constitute around 3% of the sample.

Specimen: PBMCs from the stem cell graft donor, collected from the stem cell graft. This chain joins TRBV10-3 to TRBJ2-3, and TRBD2 matches 10 of the central bases. This clonotype was obtained from a human donor who donated a stem cell graft to a child with acute lymphoblastic leukemia. The CDR3 protein sequence reads: CAISEGFLAGAVDTQYF. The sequenced DNA is TGTGCCATCAGTGAGGGATTTCTAGCGGGAGCGGTAGATACGCAGTATTTT.